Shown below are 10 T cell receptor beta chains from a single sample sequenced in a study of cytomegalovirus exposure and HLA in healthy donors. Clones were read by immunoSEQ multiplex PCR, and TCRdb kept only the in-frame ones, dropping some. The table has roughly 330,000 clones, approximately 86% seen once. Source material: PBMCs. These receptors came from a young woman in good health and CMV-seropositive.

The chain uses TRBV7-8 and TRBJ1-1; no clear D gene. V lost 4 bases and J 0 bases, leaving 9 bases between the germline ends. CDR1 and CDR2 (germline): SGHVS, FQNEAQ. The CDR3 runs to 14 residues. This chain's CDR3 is CASSSTTLNTEAFF. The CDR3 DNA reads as TGTGCCAGCAGCTCGACGACATTGAACACTGAAGCTTTCTTT. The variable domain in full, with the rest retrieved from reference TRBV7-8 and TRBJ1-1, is GAGVSQSPRYKVAKRGQDVALRCDPISGHVSLFWYQQALGQGPEFLTYFQNEAQLDKSGLPSDRFFAERPEGSVSTLKIQRTQQEDSAVYLCASSSTTLNTEAFFGQGTRLTVV.

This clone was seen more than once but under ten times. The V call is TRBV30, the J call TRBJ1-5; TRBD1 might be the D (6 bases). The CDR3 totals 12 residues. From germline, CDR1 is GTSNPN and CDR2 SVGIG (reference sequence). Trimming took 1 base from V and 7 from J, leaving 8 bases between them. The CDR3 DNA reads TGTGCCTGGAGTGGGGGGGCCCAGCCCCAGCATTTT. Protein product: CAWSGGAQPQHF.

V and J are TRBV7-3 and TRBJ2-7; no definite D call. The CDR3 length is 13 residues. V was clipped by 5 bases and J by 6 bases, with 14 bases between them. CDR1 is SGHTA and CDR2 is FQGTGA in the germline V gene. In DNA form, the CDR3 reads TGTGCCAGCAGCCTCACGGCAGGTTCCGAGCAGTACTTC. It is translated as CASSLTAGSEQYF.

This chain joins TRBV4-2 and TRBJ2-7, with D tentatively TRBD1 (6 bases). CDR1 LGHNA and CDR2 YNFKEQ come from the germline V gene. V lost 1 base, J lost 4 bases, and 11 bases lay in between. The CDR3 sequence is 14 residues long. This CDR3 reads CASSQAGADYEQYF. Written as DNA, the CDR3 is TGTGCCAGCAGCCAAGCAGGGGCAGATTACGAGCAGTACTTC.

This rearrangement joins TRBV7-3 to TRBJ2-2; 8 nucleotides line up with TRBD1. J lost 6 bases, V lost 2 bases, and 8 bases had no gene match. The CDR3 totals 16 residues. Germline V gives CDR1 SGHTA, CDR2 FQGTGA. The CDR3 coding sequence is TGTGCCAGCAGCTTAGTCGGACAGGGTGTTGCCGGGGAGCTGTTTTTT. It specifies CASSLVGQGVAGELFF.

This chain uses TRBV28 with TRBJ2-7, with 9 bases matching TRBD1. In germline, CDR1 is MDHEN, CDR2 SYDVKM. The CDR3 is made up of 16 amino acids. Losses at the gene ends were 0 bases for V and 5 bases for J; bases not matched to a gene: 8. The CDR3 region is CASSLWGGTGSNEQYF. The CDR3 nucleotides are TGTGCCAGCAGTTTATGGGGAGGGACAGGGTCGAACGAGCAGTACTTC.

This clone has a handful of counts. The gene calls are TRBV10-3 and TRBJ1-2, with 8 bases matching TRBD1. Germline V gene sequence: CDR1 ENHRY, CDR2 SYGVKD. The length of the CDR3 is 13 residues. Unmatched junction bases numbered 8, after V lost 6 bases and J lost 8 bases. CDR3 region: CAISGGQGQGYTF. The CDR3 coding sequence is TGTGCCATCAGCGGTGGACAGGGACAAGGCTACACCTTC.

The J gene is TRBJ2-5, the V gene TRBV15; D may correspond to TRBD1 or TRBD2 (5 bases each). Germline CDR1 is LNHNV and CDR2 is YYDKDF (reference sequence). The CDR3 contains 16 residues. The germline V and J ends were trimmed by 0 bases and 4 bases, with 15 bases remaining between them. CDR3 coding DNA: TGTGCCACCAGCAGAGACCGGGACCCTGGGGGAGAGACCCAGTACTTC. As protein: CATSRDRDPGGETQYF. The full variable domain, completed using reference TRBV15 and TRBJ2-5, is DAMVIQNPRYQVTQFGKPVTLSCSQTLNHNVMYWYQQKSSQAPKLLFHYYDKDFNNEADTPDNFQSRRPNTSFCFLDIRSPGLGDTAMYLCATSRDRDPGGETQYFGPGTRLLVL.

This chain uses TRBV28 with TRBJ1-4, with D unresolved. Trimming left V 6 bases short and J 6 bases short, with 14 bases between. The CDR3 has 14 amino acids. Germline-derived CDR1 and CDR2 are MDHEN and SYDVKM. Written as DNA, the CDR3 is TGTGCCAGCAGAAGACCGGGGTCAGATGAAAAACTGTTTTTT. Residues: CASRRPGSDEKLFF. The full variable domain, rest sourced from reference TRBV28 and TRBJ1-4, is DVKVTQSSRYLVKRTGEKVFLECVQDMDHENMFWYRQDPGLGLRLIYFSYDVKMKEKGDIPEGYSVSREKKERFSLILESASTNQTSMYLCASRRPGSDEKLFFGSGTQLSVL.

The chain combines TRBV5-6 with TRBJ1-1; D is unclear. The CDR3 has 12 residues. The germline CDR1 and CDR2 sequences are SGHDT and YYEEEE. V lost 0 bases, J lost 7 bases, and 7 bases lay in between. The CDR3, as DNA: TGTGCCAGCAGCTTGGCTCTGGGTGAAGCTTTCTTT. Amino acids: CASSLALGEAFF.